This TCR beta chain was found in a study of T cell responses to AZD1222 COVID-19 vaccine. The CDR3 has 13 residues. Germline CDR1 and CDR2: MNHEY and SVGAGI. Trimming cost V 6 bases and J 4 bases; bases outside gene matches: 2. Sequencing was performed with immunoSEQ multiplex PCR; in TCRdb, only in-frame clones are kept and a portion is missing. Found here are under 140,000 clones, around 81% of them singletons; the top ten hold 4.6%. The chain links TRBV6-5 to TRBJ1-3, with TRBD1 matching 8 bases. This clonotype originated in an adult in good health. The sample consisted of peripheral blood, taken on day 0 of AZD1222 vaccination. The CDR3 is CASRGQAGNTIYF. The CDR3 DNA follows: TGTGCCAGCAGGGGACAGGCGGGAAACACCATATATTTT.